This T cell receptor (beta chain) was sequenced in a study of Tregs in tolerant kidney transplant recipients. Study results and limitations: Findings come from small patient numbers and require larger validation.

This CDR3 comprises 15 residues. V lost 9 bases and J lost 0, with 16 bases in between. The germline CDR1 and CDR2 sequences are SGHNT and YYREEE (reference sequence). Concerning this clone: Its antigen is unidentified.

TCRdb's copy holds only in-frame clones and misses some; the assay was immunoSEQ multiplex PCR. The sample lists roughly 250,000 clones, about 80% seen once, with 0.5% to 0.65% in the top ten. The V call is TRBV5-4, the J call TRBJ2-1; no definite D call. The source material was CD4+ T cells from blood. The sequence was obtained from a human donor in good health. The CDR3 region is CATLRVPSSYNEQFF. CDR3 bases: TGTGCCACCTTACGGGTCCCGAGCTCCTACAATGAGCAGTTCTTC.